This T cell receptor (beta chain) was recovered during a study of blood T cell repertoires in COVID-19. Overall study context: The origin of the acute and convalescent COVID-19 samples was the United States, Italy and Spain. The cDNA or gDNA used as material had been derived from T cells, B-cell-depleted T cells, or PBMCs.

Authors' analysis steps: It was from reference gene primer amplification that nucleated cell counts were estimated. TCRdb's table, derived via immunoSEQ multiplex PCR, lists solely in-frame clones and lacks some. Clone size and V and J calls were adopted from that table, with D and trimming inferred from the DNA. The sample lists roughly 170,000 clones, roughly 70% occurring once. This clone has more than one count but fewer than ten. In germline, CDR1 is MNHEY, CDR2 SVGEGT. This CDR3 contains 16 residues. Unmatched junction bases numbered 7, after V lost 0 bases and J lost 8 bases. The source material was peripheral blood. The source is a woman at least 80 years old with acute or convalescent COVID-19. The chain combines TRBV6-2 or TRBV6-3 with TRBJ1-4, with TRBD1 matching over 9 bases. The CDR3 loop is CASSYSTGGGGEKLFF. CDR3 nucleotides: TGTGCCAGCAGTTACTCTACAGGGGGCGGAGGAGAAAAACTGTTTTTT.